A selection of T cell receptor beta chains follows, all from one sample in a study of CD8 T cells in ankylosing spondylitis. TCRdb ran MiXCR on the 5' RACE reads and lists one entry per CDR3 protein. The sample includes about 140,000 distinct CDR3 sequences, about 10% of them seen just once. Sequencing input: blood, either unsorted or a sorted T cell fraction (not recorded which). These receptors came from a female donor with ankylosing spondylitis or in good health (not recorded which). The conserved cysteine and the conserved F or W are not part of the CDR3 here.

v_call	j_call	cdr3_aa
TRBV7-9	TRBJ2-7	ASSLGTEHEQY
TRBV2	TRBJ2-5	ASSVAGGPETQY
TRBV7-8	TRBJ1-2	ASSLNDRGLGGYT
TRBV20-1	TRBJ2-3	SANSGGGTDTQY
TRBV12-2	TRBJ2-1	ASRLPIGTSYEQF
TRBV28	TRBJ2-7	ASRVSSYEQY
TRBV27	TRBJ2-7	ASRREGLSYEQY
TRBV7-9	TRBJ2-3	ASSFGSRHPTDTQY
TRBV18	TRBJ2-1	ASSATPSYNEQF
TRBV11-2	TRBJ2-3	ASSAPGPLGRDTQY
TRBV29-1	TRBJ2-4	SVLSGRGDIQY
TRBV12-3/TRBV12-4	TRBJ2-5	ASMAWGETQY
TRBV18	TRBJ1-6	ASSTDLNSPLH
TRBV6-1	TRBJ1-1	ASSSQMGQGAAEAF
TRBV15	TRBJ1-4	ATSRGLWGANEKLF
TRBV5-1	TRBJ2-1	ASNLQDVRDEQF
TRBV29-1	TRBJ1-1	SVLSVAPGDTEAF
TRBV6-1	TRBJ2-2	ASSLIFTGPATGELF
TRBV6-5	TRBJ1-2	ASSYGRDLYGYT
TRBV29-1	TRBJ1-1	SYRGPDPMNTEAF
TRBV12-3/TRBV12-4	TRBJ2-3	ASSLDDTDTQY
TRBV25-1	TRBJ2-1	ASHRGYEQF
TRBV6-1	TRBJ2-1	ASSEWDSLDNEQF
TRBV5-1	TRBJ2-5	ASTKELALETQY
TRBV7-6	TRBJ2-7	ASSIGRGASYEQY
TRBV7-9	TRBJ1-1	ASSLALGMNTEAF
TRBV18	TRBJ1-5	ASSPRGRTGNSNQPQH
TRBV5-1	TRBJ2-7	ASSWGDSEQY
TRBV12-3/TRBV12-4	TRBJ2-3	ASSLVSYTDTQY
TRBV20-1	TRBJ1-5	SARDTGGSQPQH
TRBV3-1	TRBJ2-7	ASSHDRFGQY
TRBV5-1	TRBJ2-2	ASSLPQTGLNTGELF
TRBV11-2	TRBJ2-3	ASSADWARTDTQY
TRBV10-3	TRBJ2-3	AISERQRVTDTQY
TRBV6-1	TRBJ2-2	ASCHSGRVAGELF
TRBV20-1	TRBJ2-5	SARRTEQETQY
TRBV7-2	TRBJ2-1	AGHSSGSSYNEQF
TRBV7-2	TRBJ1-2	ASSFAGTGGYLGYT
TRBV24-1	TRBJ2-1	ATSDRSVGFGNEQF
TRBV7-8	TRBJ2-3	ASRLYSTDTQY
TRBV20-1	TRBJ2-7	SAGTVPSSYEQY
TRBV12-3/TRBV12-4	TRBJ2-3	ASSPGLADDTQY
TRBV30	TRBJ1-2	AWEDSTGSVAGYT
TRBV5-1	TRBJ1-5	ASSPQGAPQPQH
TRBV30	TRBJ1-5	AWATGLHQPQH
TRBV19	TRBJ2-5	ASSPPGKETQY
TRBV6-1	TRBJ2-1	ANSRVGNNEQF
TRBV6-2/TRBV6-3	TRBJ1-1	ASSYSDRAAF
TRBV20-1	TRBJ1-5	SAIDYNQPQH
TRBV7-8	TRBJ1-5	ASSPAPNQPQH
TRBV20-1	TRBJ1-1	SARPTGPTEAF
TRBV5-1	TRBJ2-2	ASSLWGLADTGELF
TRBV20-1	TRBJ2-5	SATRGTQY